Listed here are 15 T cell receptor beta chains from one sample, sequenced in a study of T-cell reconstitution after alpha-beta-depleted transplantation in children. Points from the study as a whole: After one year, T-cell counts and TCRbeta diversity mostly came from new T cells.

A TCRbeta library incorporating unique molecular identifiers was prepared. From the PCR reads, TCRdb called clonotypes with MiXCR, one entry per CDR3 protein. There are 330,000 or so distinct CDR3 sequences in the sample; 7.5% to 9% occur only once, and around 10% lies in the top ten. These receptors' targets are unknown. The sequences come from peripheral blood, collected 360 days after TCRalphabeta/CD19-depleted stem cell transplant. These receptors were collected from a female patient between 2 and 15 years old who had a stem cell transplant for Fanconi anemia, so the T cells may come from the graft donor.

This clonotype showed up many times. The chain employs TRBV7-9 and TRBJ2-5; D may match TRBD1 or TRBD2 (7 bases each). This CDR3 is built from 16 residues. V lost 2 bases, J lost 7 bases, and 20 bases lay in between. Germline CDR1 SEHNR, CDR2 FQNEAQ (reference sequence). The CDR3: CASSLIGGQPGGTQYF. For the CDR3, the DNA is TGTGCCAGCAGCTTAATCGGGGGACAGCCGGGGGGGACCCAGTACTTC.

This clonotype was found many times. The gene calls are TRBV5-1 and TRBJ2-4, with D uncertain. CDR1 SGHRS and CDR2 YFSETQ come from the germline V gene. The CDR3 is 13 amino acids. V shed 4 bases and J shed 5 bases, with 10 bases lying between them. The CDR3 coding sequence is TGCGCCAGCAGCCAGGACCGTCAAAACATTCAGTACTTC. This translates into CASSQDRQNIQYF.

The J gene is TRBJ2-1, the V gene TRBV5-8; the match to TRBD2 covers 8 bases. Trimming took 4 bases from V and 4 from J; bases not matched to a gene: 4. This CDR3 region has 14 residues. CDR1 is SGHTS and CDR2 is YDEGEE in the germline V gene. Here the CDR3 reads CASSPAGGYNEQFF. CDR3 sequence (DNA): TGTGCCAGCAGCCCCGCGGGGGGTTACAATGAGCAGTTCTTC.

This clonotype appeared many times. The chain combines TRBV3-1 with TRBJ2-1; D is unresolved. Trimming cost V 1 base and J 0 bases, with 10 bases left between them. This CDR3 region has 16 residues. Germline CDR1 LGHDT, CDR2 YNNKEL (reference sequence). CDR3 residues: CASSQVRKSSYNEQFF. The CDR3 region has the DNA TGTGCCAGCAGCCAAGTTCGGAAGAGCTCCTACAATGAGCAGTTCTTC.

This clonotype has ten or more counts. J is TRBJ1-1 and V is TRBV5-6; D is possibly TRBD1 (6 bases). The CDR3 runs to 13 residues. Per the germline V gene, CDR1 is SGHDT and CDR2 is YYEEEE. The V gene lost 2 bases and the J gene lost 7 bases, with 12 bases spanning the gap. CDR3 residues: CASSFGTTHEAFF. CDR3 coding DNA: TGTGCCAGCAGCTTTGGGACAACCCATGAAGCTTTCTTT.

This clonotype was seen at least ten times. V usage is TRBV5-1 and J usage is TRBJ2-6; no clear D. The CDR3 sequence is 14 residues long. CDR1 is SGHRS and CDR2 is YFSETQ in the germline V gene. The V and J ends lost 1 base and 4 bases respectively, with 6 bases between them. The CDR3 loop is CASSLNTGANVLTF. The CDR3 DNA follows: TGCGCCAGCAGCTTGAATACCGGGGCCAACGTCCTGACTTTC.

The chain couples TRBV20-1 to TRBJ2-5; D is perhaps TRBD1 (6 bases). V gave up 5 bases and J gave up 5 bases, with 15 bases separating them. Germline lookup yields CDR1 DFQATT and CDR2 SNEGSKA (reference sequence). The CDR3 runs 13 residues. DNA for the CDR3: TGCAGTGCTCCTCCGGGACATTACGAGACCCAGTACTTC. This sequence encodes CSAPPGHYETQYF.

This clonotype was counted a few times. The rearrangement links TRBV15 to TRBJ2-5, with no clear D. The CDR3 totals 16 residues. Per the germline V gene, CDR1 is LNHNV and CDR2 is YYDKDF (reference sequence). Deletions cut 0 bases from V and 2 bases from J, with 13 bases between. In DNA form, the CDR3 reads TGTGCCACCAGCAGAGAGTCCATGACGGTTCAAGAGACCCAGTACTTC. Amino acids: CATSRESMTVQETQYF.

At least ten counts were recorded for this clonotype. This sequence joins TRBV5-1 and TRBJ2-1; D is ambiguous. With 5 bases removed from V and 2 bases from J, the gap between germline ends came to 17 bases. There are 16 residues in the CDR3. Per the germline V gene, CDR1 is SGHRS and CDR2 is YFSETQ. The CDR3 spells CASRPTSVLAYNEQFF. The CDR3 DNA sequence: TGCGCCAGCAGACCTACCTCGGTCCTAGCCTACAATGAGCAGTTCTTC.

There are many counts of this clonotype. V usage is TRBV28 and J usage is TRBJ2-7; TRBD1 might be the D (6 bases). The germline gives CDR1 MDHEN, CDR2 SYDVKM. V was shortened by 4 bases and J by 4 bases, with 14 bases between the two germline ends. This CDR3 has 14 residues. In nucleotides, the CDR3 is TGTGCCAGCAGTTCCCGGGACACCAGATACGAGCAGTACGTC. It codes for CASSSRDTRYEQYV.

The chain combines TRBV6-1 with TRBJ2-5; D uncertain. The ends were cut back, 2 bases at V and 2 bases at J, with 6 bases in the middle. The V gene's germline CDR1 is MNHNS and CDR2 SASEGT. The CDR3 sequence is 13 residues long. The CDR3 loop is CASSETWQETQYF. CDR3 coding DNA: TGTGCCAGCAGTGAAACGTGGCAAGAGACCCAGTACTTC.

This clonotype has at least ten counts. The chain uses TRBV28 and TRBJ2-7; D tentatively reads TRBD1 or TRBD2 (7 bases each). The CDR3 covers 17 residues. Germline CDR1 is MDHEN and CDR2 is SYDVKM. Trimming left V 5 bases short and J 0 bases short, with 20 bases between. The CDR3 region is CASSPSGGGRHSYEQYF. In nucleotides, the CDR3 is TGTGCCAGCAGTCCTTCAGGGGGGGGACGGCACTCCTACGAGCAGTACTTC.

This clonotype appeared many times. CDR3 amino acids: CATCIGTTQYF. The DNA for the CDR3 is TGTGCCACCTGTATAGGGACTACGCAGTATTTT. The genes are TRBV6-1 and TRBJ2-3, with D perhaps assigned TRBD1 or TRBD2 (5 bases each). Germline CDR1 MNHNS, CDR2 SASEGT. V was pared by 10 bases and J by 8 bases, with 13 bases between. The CDR3 length is 11 residues.

V and J are TRBV21-1 and TRBJ2-5; TRBD1 reflects the table's D call only, with no check against the DNA. TRBV21-1 is a pseudogene locus. There are 15 residues in the CDR3. This CDR3 reads CASSRRPTARETQYF. In DNA, the CDR3 is TGTGCCAGCAGCAGACGACCGACAGCAAGGGAGACCCAGTACTTC.

V usage is TRBV5-4 and J usage is TRBJ2-7; the match to TRBD1 covers 9 bases. V shed 4 bases and J 2 bases; nucleotides not matched to a gene: 4. The CDR3 consists of 14 residues. CDR1 is SGHNT and CDR2 is YYREEE in the germline V gene (reference sequence). CDR3 loop: CASSQTGGPYEQYV. CDR3 DNA sequence: TGTGCCAGCAGCCAGACAGGGGGTCCCTACGAGCAGTACGTC.